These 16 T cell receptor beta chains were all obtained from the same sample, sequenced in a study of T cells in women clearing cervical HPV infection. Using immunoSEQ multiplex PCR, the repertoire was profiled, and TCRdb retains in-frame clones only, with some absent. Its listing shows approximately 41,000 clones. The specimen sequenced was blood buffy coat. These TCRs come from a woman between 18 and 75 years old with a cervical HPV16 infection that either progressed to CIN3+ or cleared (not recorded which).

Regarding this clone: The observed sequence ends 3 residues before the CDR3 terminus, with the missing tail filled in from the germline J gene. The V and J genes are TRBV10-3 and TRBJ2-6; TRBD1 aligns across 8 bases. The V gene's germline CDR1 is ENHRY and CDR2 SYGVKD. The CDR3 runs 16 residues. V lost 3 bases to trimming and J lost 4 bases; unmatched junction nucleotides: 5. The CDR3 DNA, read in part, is TGTGCCATCAGTGACCTGACAGGGGCCGGGGCCAACGTC. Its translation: CAISDLTGAGANV. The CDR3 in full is CAISDLTGAGANVLTF.

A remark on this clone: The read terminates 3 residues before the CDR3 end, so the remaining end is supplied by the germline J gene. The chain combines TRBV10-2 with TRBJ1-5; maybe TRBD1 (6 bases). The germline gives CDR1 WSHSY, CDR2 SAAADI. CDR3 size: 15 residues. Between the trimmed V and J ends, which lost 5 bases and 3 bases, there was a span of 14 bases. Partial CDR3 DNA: TGCGCCAGCAGTTTGACAGGAGTACTCAATCAGCCC. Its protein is CASSLTGVLNQP. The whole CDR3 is CASSLTGVLNQPQHF.

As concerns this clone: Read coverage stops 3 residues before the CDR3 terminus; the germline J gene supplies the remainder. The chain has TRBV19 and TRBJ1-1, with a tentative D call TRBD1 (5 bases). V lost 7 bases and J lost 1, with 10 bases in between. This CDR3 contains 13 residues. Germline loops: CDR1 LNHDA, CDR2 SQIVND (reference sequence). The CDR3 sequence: CASMRGGNTEAFF. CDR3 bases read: TGTGCCAGTATGCGGGGGGGGAACACTGAA.

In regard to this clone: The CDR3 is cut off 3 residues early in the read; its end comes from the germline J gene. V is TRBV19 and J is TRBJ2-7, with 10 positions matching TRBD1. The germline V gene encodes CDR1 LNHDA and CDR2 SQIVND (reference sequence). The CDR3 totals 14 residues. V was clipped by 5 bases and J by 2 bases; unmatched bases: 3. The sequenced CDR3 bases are TGTGCCAGTAGTGGGACAGGGGTGGCCTACGAG. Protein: CASSGTGVAYE. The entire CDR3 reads CASSGTGVAYEQYF.

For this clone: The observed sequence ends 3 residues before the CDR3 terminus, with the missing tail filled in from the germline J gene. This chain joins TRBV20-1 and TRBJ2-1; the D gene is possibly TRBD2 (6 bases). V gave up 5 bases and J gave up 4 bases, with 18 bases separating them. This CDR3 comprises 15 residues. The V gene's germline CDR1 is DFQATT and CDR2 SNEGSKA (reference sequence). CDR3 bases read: TGCAGTGCTTTCCAAATTCGGGGGATATACAATGAG. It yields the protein CSAFQIRGIYNE. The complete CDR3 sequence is CSAFQIRGIYNEQFF.

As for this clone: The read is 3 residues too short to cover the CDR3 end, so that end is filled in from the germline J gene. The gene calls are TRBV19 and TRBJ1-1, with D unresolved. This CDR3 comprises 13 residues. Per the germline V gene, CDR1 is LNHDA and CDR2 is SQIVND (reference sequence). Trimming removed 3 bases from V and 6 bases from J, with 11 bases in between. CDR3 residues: CASSIGATAEAFF. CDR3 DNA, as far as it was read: TGTGCCAGTAGTATCGGAGCGACTGCTGAA.

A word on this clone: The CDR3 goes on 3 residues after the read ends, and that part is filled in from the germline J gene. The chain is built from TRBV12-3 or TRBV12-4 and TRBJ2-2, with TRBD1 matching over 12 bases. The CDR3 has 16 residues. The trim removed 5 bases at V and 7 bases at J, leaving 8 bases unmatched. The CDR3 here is CASSRDRGQKSGELFF. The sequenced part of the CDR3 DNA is TGTGCCAGCAGTCGGGACAGGGGGCAGAAGAGCGGGGAG.

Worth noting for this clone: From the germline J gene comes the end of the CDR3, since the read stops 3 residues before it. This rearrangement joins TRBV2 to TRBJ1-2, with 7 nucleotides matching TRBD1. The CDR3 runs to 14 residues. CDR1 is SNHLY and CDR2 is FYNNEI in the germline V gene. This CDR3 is CASGVSQGVGGYTF. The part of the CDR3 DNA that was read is TGTGCCAGCGGAGTGAGCCAGGGGGTCGGGGGC. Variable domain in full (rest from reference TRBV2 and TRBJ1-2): EPEVTQTPSHQVTQMGQEVILRCVPISNHLYFYWYRQILGQKVEFLVSFYNNEISEKSEIFDDQFSVERPDGSNFTLKIRSTKLEDSAMYFCASGVSQGVGGYTFGSGTRLTVV.

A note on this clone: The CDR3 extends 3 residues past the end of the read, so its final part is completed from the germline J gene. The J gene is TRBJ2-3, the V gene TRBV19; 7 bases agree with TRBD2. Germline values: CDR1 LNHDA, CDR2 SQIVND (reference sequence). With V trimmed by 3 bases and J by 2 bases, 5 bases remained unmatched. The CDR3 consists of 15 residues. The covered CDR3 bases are TGTGCCAGTAGTATGTGGGGGGGGTCCACAGATACG. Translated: CASSMWGGSTDT. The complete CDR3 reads CASSMWGGSTDTQYF.

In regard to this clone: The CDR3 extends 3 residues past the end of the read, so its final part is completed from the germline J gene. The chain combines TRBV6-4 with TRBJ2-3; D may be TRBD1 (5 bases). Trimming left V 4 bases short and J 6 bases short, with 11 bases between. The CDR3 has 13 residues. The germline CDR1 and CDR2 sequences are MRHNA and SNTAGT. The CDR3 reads CASSAGWGDTQYF. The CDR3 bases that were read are TGTGCCAGCAGTGCAGGCTGGGGCGATACG.

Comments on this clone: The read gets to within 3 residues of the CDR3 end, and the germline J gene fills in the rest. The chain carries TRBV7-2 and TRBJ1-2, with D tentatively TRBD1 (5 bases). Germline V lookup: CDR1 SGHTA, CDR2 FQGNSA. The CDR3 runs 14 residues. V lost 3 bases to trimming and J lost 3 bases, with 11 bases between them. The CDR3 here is CASSLDTTHYGYTF. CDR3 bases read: TGTGCCAGCAGCTTGGACACCACCCACTATGGC. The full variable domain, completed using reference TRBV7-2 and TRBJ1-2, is GAGVSQSPSNKVTEKGKDVELRCDPISGHTALYWYRQSLGQGLEFLIYFQGNSAPDKSGLPSDRFSAERTGGSVSTLTIQRTQQEDSAVYLCASSLDTTHYGYTFGSGTRLTVV.

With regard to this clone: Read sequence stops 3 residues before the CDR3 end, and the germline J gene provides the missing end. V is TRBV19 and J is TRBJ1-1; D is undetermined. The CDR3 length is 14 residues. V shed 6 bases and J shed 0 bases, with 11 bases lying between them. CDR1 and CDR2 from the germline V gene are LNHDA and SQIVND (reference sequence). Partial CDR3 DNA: TGTGCCAGTAGCCCTCAACTCATGAACACTGAA. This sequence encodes CASSPQLMNTE. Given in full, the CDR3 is CASSPQLMNTEAFF.

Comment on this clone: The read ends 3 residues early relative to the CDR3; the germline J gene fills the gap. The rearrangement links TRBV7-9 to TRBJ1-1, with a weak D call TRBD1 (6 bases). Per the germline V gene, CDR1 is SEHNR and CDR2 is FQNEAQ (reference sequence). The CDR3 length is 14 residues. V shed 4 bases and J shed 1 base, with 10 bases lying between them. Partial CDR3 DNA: TGTGCCAGCAGCTCCTCCAGGGGGAACACTGAA. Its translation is CASSSSRGNTE. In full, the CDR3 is CASSSSRGNTEAFF.

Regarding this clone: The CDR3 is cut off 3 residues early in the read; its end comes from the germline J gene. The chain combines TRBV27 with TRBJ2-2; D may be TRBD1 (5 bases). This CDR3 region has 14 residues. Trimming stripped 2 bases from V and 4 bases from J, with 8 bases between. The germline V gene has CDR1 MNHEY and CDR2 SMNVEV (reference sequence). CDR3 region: CASSLAGITGELFF. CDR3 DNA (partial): TGTGCCAGCAGTTTAGCAGGGATCACCGGGGAG.

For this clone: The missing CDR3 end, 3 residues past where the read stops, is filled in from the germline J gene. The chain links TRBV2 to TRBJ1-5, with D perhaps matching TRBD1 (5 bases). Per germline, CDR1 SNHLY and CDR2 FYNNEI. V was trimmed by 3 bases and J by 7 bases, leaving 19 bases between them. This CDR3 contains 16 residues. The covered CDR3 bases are TGTGCCAGCAGTGAGCACGGACACCGGTTGCGGCAGCCC. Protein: CASSEHGHRLRQP. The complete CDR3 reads CASSEHGHRLRQPQHF.

CDR3 residues: CASSSSGGDDYGYTF. The sequenced part of the CDR3 DNA is TGTGCCAGCAGTTCCTCAGGGGGCGACGACTATGGC. This chain uses TRBV27 with TRBJ1-2; 8 nucleotides match TRBD1. The read terminates 3 residues before the CDR3 end, so the remaining end is supplied by the germline J gene. Trimming took 4 bases from V and 3 from J; bases not matched to a gene: 7. Germline assignment: CDR1 MNHEY and CDR2 SMNVEV (reference sequence). The CDR3 consists of 15 residues.